This T cell receptor (beta chain) was captured by sequencing in a study of response to subunit inactivated influenza vaccine. Whole-study findings and limits: Authors suggested each seasonal flu vaccination may recruit only limited numbers of new T cells.

From the RT-PCR reads, TCRdb called clonotypes with MiXCR, one entry per CDR3 protein. Among roughly 650,000 distinct CDR3 sequences listed, less than 15% were seen once. This clonotype was detected ten times or more. Its antigen is as yet unknown. The CDR3 length is 17 residues. The V and J ends lost 5 bases and 2 bases respectively, with 19 bases between them. Germline CDR1 and CDR2: SGHVS and FQNEAQ. The chain carries TRBV7-8 and TRBJ2-1, with D possibly matching TRBD1 (7 bases). This specimen consisted of PBMCs from blood, obtained less than 15 days before vaccination. The receptor's source is a man in his fifties who received an inactivated influenza vaccine. The CDR3 coding sequence is TGTGCCAGCAGCATCGGAGGGGGCGTGGGACCCTACAATGAGCAGTTCTTC. Translating it yields CASSIGGGVGPYNEQFF.